The present T cell receptor beta chain was sequenced within a study of metastatic and nonmetastatic thyroid tumors. As handled by the study authors: Built for papillary thyroid cancer, a distant-metastasis classifier drew on CDR3 differences across clinicopathological groups. MiXCR re-clonotyped the PCR reads for TCRdb. TCRdb's processing, not the authors' own work, is the source of the V and J calls. This sample yields 25,000 to 40,000 clones, of which under 8% are seen a single time; 43% belongs to the top ten. The entire patient cohort was treatment-naive prior to thyroid surgery. Germline loops: CDR1 SNHLY, CDR2 FYNNEI. Trimming removed 5 bases from V and 10 bases from J, with 18 bases in between. This CDR3 is built from 14 residues. This clone came up many times.

This TCR derives from a female donor with papillary thyroid cancer or a benign thyroid nodule (not recorded which). Some clones in this sample may be carry-over from other donors' samples. This sequence joins TRBV2 and TRBJ2-1, with TRBD2 as a possible D gene (6 bases). The sample taken for sequencing was blood. CDR3: CASSSGTPLTEQFF. CDR3 DNA: TGTGCCAGCAGTTCCGGGACTCCCCTCACGGAGCAGTTCTTC.